This TCR beta chain originates from a study of CD8+ T cells in alopecia areata (dated by TCRdb to 2017 to 2018). Regarding the research as a whole: The treated patients took part in an open-label pilot trial in which moderate-to-severe alopecia areata was treated with oral tofacitinib at 5 to 10 mg twice daily. RNA was extracted with the PAXgene miRNA kit for fixed scalp, the miRNeasy kit for PBMCs, and the RNeasy kit for mouse skin. TCRbeta CDR3 regions were amplified by immunoSEQ multiplex PCR with 35 Vbeta forward and 13 Jbeta reverse primers. Tofacitinib was given for 6 to 18 months, followed by 6 months of follow-up off drug to assess delayed response and recurrence. Biopsies were taken from tofacitinib-treated patients at baseline and again at 4 and 24 weeks into treatment, and several of those patients also had a later scalp biopsy. Scalp clonality was compared among normal scalp (n=4), patchy alopecia areata scalp (n=8), and alopecia totalis/universalis scalp (n=8). To study T cell clonal expansion in alopecia areata, the researchers applied high-throughput TCRbeta sequencing to both the C3H/HeJ mouse model and human patients. Human TCRbeta sequencing covered scalp tissue and sorted CD4+ and CD8+ peripheral blood T cells from patchy and totalis/universalis alopecia areata patients and healthy controls.

Receptors were amplified or captured by the immunoSEQ multiplex PCR assay. RNA was extracted from all samples and reverse transcribed into cDNA, which served as template for TCR sequencing. SuperScript III was used to make first-strand cDNA, primed with a 2:1 mix of oligo-dT and random hexamers. A synthetic immune receptor repertoire was used to assess amplification bias, and residual bias was removed computationally. Regarding the original processing steps: After raw reads were preprocessed to remove errors, the CDR3 was defined following IMGT conventions as running from the conserved cysteine to phenylalanine. Clonality was calculated as 1 minus Shannon entropy normalized by log2 of the number of productive unique TCRs. CD4 or CD8 identity of scalp clones was inferred by cross-referencing scalp TCRbeta sequences with sorted blood CD4 and CD8 repertoires. TCRdb provides this immuneACCESS table in a form limited to in-frame rearrangements. Some clones are lacking; in checked studies, under half of them reflect an unresolved V gene, and why the rest are absent is not known. That table gives V, J and clone size, and the DNA gave D and trimming. Counted in this sample were 9,500 to 15,000 clones; roughly 56% of them appeared once. Approximately 13% of the sample is held by the ten biggest clonotypes.

Trimming at the junction amounts to 2 bases on V and 3 bases on J, and the germline ends lie 8 bases apart. Spanning cysteine to phenylalanine, the CDR3 consists of 13 amino acids. Left in the record is the CDR3 DNA by itself, 39 bases read in frame from the first base. The germline V gene (reference sequence) sets CDR1 to MNHNY and CDR2 to SVGAGI. Lesional scalp punch biopsies and peripheral blood were collected from alopecia areata patients. Human scalp biopsies were fixed immediately in PAXgene tissue containers. In regard to this clone: Its antigen remains undetermined. No per-base quality is available; no much larger clone lies one base away.

General findings and caveats noted by the study authors: Lesional scalp, especially in alopecia totalis/universalis, showed higher clonality and more expanded CD8+ clones than normal scalp, suggesting antigenic drive. Resident alphabeta T cells in normal human skin are also sequenced, complicating scalp TCR repertoire analysis, unlike mouse skin dominated by gammadelta T cells. Compared with mice, TCR sequences shared between patients were less clear, possibly partly because of HLA diversity across the patient population.

The sample was skin. The sequence is built from TRBV6-6 and TRBJ2-7; D gene: possibly TRBD1, on 6 matching bases. The TCR comes from a human donor with alopecia areata. The encoded CDR3 is CASSYQDSYEQYF. The nucleotide sequence is TGTGCCAGCAGTTACCAGGACAGCTACGAGCAGTACTTC.